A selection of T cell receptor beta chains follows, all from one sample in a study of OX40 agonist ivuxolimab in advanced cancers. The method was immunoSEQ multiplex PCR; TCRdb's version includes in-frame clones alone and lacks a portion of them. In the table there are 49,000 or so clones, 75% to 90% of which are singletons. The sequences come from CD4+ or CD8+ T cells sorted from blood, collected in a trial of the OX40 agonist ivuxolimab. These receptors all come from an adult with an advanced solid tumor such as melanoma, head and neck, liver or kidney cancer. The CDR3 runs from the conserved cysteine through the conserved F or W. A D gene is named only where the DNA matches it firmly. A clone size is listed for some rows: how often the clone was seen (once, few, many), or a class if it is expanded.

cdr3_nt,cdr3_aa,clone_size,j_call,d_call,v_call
TGTGCCAGCAGGGAGGGACTAGCGGGGACTTACAATGAGCAGTTCTTC,CASREGLAGTYNEQFF,.,TRBJ2-1,TRBD2,TRBV2
TGTGCCAGCAGCTTGGTGACTAGCGGGGTTTCCTACAATGAGCAGTTCTTC,CASSLVTSGVSYNEQFF,.,TRBJ2-1,TRBD2,TRBV5-6
TGTGCCAGCTCACCACTCGGACAAAGCACAGATACGCAGTATTTT,CASSPLGQSTDTQYF,.,TRBJ2-3,.,TRBV18
TGCAGCGTTTTTCACAGGGGCCTTTACAATGAGCAGTTCTTC,CSVFHRGLYNEQFF,.,TRBJ2-1,TRBD1,TRBV29-1
TGTGCCAGCAGTTTCGGGCGGCAGGGGGCGGTTCAGCCCCAGCATTTT,CASSFGRQGAVQPQHF,.,TRBJ1-5,TRBD1,TRBV6-6
TGTGCCAGCACTGAACAGGGCCATAACTATGGCTACACCTTC,CASTEQGHNYGYTF,.,TRBJ1-2,.,TRBV2
TGCAGCGTTGAGGGACAGGGGTTCTATGGCTACACCTTC,CSVEGQGFYGYTF,few,TRBJ1-2,TRBD1,TRBV29-1
TGTGCCAGCAGCTTTCGAGAGGGGAACACTGAAGCTTTCTTT,CASSFREGNTEAFF,.,TRBJ1-1,.,TRBV7-9
TGTGCCAGCAGCTTATTCACTAGCGGGAAGAACACCGGGGAGCTGTTTTTT,CASSLFTSGKNTGELFF,.,TRBJ2-2,TRBD2,TRBV7-8
TGTGCCAGCAGTTACGGCCGAGGGCAAGAGACCCAGTACTTC,CASSYGRGQETQYF,.,TRBJ2-5,.,TRBV6-5
TGTGCCAGCAGACAGGGGAATCGGGAGCAGTTCTTC,CASRQGNREQFF,.,TRBJ2-1,TRBD1,TRBV6-5
TGCGCCAGCAGCCAAGAGACGACTTTAGGGGCCAATGGCTACACCTTC,CASSQETTLGANGYTF,.,TRBJ1-2,.,TRBV4-1
TGCGCCAGCAGCTTGGAGGGGGCTAGCAATCAGCCCCAGCATTTT,CASSLEGASNQPQHF,.,TRBJ1-5,TRBD1,TRBV5-1
TGTGCCAGTAGTATAGACGTCTCTAGCACAGATACGCAGTATTTT,CASSIDVSSTDTQYF,.,TRBJ2-3,.,TRBV19
TGTGCCAGCAGCTTATGGCACGCCCGGGATGAGCAGTTCTTC,CASSLWHARDEQFF,.,TRBJ2-1,.,TRBV11-2
TGTGCCAGTAGTATAGTATACAGAGCTAGCAATCAGCCCCAGCATTTT,CASSIVYRASNQPQHF,once,TRBJ1-5,.,TRBV19
TGTGCCAGCAGCCAAGACCGGGCGGACACCGGGGAGCTGTTTTTT,CASSQDRADTGELFF,.,TRBJ2-2,.,TRBV4-2
TGTGCCAGCAGCTTAAAGCTACAGGGGGCGCGGGGGGAAGGTGGCTACACCTTC,CASSLKLQGARGEGGYTF,.,TRBJ1-2,TRBD1,TRBV7-8
TGCAGCGTTATGACAGGATATGGCAATCAGCCCCAGCATTTT,CSVMTGYGNQPQHF,.,TRBJ1-5,.,TRBV29-1
TGTGCCAGCAGCTTAGATCCCCTTTCGGCGGATACGCAGTATTTT,CASSLDPLSADTQYF,.,TRBJ2-3,.,TRBV7-6
TGTGCCAGTAGTGGAAGACTAGCGGGGCCTCAAAACATTCAGTACTTC,CASSGRLAGPQNIQYF,once,TRBJ2-4,TRBD2,TRBV19
TGTGCCACTGCTAGCGGCACCACCTACGAGCAGTACTTC,CATASGTTYEQYF,.,TRBJ2-7,TRBD2,TRBV6-1
TGTGCCAGCAGCCAAAAGTACACAGGGGCCGGGGAGCTGTTTTTT,CASSQKYTGAGELFF,.,TRBJ2-2,TRBD1,TRBV14